This TCR beta chain stems from a study of shared clonotypes between healthy human individuals. As for the study in general: CD4 naive cells filled three plates per donor, CD4 memory three, CD8 naive two and CD8 memory one.

As handled by the study authors: ImmunoSEQ yielded junction-only sequences lacking quality scores, so filtering differed. The repertoire was sequenced with immunoSEQ multiplex PCR; TCRdb's copy has only in-frame clones and lacks some. V, J and clone size were drawn from that table, and D and trimming were deduced from the DNA. The table lists 2 million to 3 million clones, 93% of them singletons. CDR3 length: 14 residues. Germline V lookup: CDR1 SGHRS, CDR2 YFSETQ. Trimming removed 7 bases from V and 2 bases from J; junction bases left unmatched: 7. Partitioning of CD4+ cells yielded a CD45RA+ naive subset and a CD45RA-negative memory subset. Findings and caveats of the study: The study found lower generation probabilities in non-shared clonotypes than in those shared by all four donors.

Notes on this clone: The antigen is undetermined.

The sample taken for sequencing was naive CD4+ T cells from PBMCs. Subset given: CD45RA+ positively selected. V usage is TRBV5-1 and J usage is TRBJ2-3, with TRBD2 identical over 7 bases. This TCR was recovered from a man between 18 and 35 years old in good health. Some clones in this sample may be carry-over from other donors' samples. CDR3 sequence: CASFSGGSTDTQYF. CDR3 sequence (DNA): TGCGCCAGCTTCTCGGGGGGTTCCACAGATACGCAGTATTTT.